This T cell receptor (beta chain) was captured by sequencing in a study of metastatic and nonmetastatic thyroid tumors. Across the whole study: For malignant and benign thyroid patients, tumor or nodule tissue and blood were the sources whose repertoires were compared. Study results and caveats: Within blood and tumor, benign nodules reportedly had significantly lower TCR beta diversity than malignant thyroid tumors did.

Per the germline V gene, CDR1 is SGHKS and CDR2 is YYEKEE (reference sequence). V was pared by 3 bases and J by 9 bases, with 4 bases of the junction left unmatched. CDR3 length equals 12 residues. Ten or more counts support this clone. No antigen is known for it. The entire patient cohort was treatment-naive prior to thyroid surgery. As handled by the study authors: A classifier for distant metastasis in papillary thyroid cancer was constructed using CDR3 differences observed across clinicopathological groups. TCRdb reassembled clones from the PCR reads with MiXCR. The V and J calls here are based on TCRdb, not the publication. The sample consists of about 59,000 clones, roughly 17% of them appearing once.

The clonotype originates from a male donor with papillary thyroid cancer or a benign thyroid nodule (not recorded which). Some clones in this sample may be carry-over from other donors' samples. V and J are TRBV5-5 and TRBJ2-7, with 9 bases lining up with TRBD1. Material for sequencing was blood. The CDR3, as DNA: TGTGCCAGCAGCTGGACAGGGGTCGGGCAGTACTTC. Its translation is CASSWTGVGQYF.